One TCR beta chain is described in this entry. This sample stems from a study of blood T cells in healthy people across ages. CDR3 length: 14 residues. Germline V gene lookup returns CDR1 MDHEN and CDR2 SYDVKM. V gave up 2 bases and J gave up 6 bases, with 11 bases separating them. Primers used in a second PCR of about 7 to 12 cycles were a sample-barcoded 5' primer and a J-beta primer mix. Via MiXCR, TCRdb re-called the 5' RACE reads, giving one row per CDR3 protein. Among about 1.6 million distinct CDR3 sequences listed, about 35% were seen once. This chain joins TRBV28 and TRBJ2-4; D uncertain. The sequenced sample was blood. The sequence was collected from a woman aged 30 to 39 in good health. DNA for the CDR3: TGTGCCAGCAGTTTAGTGGGGAACAGAAACATTCAGTACTTC. It codes for CASSLVGNRNIQYF. Full variable domain (rest looked up from reference TRBV28 and TRBJ2-4): DVKVTQSSRYLVKRTGEKVFLECVQDMDHENMFWYRQDPGLGLRLIYFSYDVKMKEKGDIPEGYSVSREKKERFSLILESASTNQTSMYLCASSLVGNRNIQYFGAGTRLSVL.